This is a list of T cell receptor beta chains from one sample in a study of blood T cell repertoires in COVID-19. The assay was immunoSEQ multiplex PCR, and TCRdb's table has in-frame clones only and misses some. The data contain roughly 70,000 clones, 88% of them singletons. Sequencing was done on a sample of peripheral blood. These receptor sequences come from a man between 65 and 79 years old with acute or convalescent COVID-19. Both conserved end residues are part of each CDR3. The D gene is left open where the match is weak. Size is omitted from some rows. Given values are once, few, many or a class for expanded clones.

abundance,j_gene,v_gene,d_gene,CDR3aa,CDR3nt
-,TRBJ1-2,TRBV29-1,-,CSVTTPRDYGYTF,TGCAGCGTCACGACACCCAGGGACTATGGCTACACCTTC
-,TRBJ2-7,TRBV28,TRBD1,CASSLPGQGAYEQYF,TGTGCCAGCAGTTTGCCGGGACAGGGGGCCTACGAGCAGTACTTC
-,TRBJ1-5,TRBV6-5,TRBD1,CASSLTPDRGQPQHF,TGTGCCAGCAGCCTCACCCCAGACAGGGGTCAGCCCCAGCATTTT
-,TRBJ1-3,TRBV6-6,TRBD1,CASSLNGQGSFRSGNTIYF,TGTGCCAGCAGTCTAAACGGACAGGGATCATTTCGGTCTGGAAACACCATATATTTT
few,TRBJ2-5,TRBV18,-,CASSLYQETQYF,TGTGCCAGCTCCTTGTACCAAGAGACCCAGTACTTC
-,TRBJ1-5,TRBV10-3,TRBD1,CAISERAGGDQPQHF,TGTGCCATCAGTGAGCGGGCAGGGGGCGATCAGCCCCAGCATTTT
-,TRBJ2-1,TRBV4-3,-,CASSPSVKGARNNEQFF,TGCGCCAGCAGCCCCTCCGTTAAGGGAGCAAGAAACAATGAGCAGTTCTTC
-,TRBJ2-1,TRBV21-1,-,CASSKGRRGIFSYNEQFF,TGTGCCAGCAGCAAAGGGCGACGGGGGATCTTCTCCTACAATGAGCAGTTCTTC
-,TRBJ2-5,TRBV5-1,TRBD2,CASSLRLAGDPQETQYF,TGCGCCAGCAGCTTGAGACTAGCGGGGGACCCCCAAGAGACCCAGTACTTC
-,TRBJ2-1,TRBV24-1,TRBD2,CATSDFTASGDISYNEQFF,TGTGCCACCAGTGATTTTACCGCTAGCGGGGACATATCCTACAATGAGCAGTTCTTC
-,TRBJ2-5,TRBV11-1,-,CASSSGHNQETQYF,TGTGCCAGCAGCTCGGGACACAACCAAGAGACCCAGTACTTC
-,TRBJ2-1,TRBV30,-,CAWSVHDNEQFF,TGTGCCTGGAGTGTACACGACAATGAGCAGTTCTTC
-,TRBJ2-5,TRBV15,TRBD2,CATSTSGGPLETQYF,TGTGCCACCAGTACTAGCGGGGGGCCCCTGGAGACCCAGTACTTC
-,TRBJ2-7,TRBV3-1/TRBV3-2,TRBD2,CASSKSGGLSEQYF,TGTGCCAGCAGCAAGAGCGGGGGTCTTTCCGAGCAGTACTTC
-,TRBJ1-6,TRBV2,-,CASSEARTYNSPLHF,TGTGCCAGCAGTGAAGCGAGAACCTATAATTCACCCCTCCACTTT
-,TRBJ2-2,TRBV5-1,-,CASSFLGTLANTGELFF,TGCGCCAGCAGCTTTCTAGGGACACTCGCGAACACCGGGGAGCTGTTTTTT
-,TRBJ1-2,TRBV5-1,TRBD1,CASSLGTGGNGYTF,TGCGCCAGCAGCTTGGGGACAGGGGGTAATGGCTACACCTTC
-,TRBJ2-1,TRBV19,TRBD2,CASSVMTSGGYNEQFF,TGTGCCAGTAGTGTAATGACTAGCGGGGGTTACAATGAGCAGTTCTTC
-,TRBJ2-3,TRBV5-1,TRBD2,CASSLVKASGYTDTQYF,TGCGCCAGCAGCTTGGTAAAGGCTAGCGGTTACACAGATACGCAGTATTTT
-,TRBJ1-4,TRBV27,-,CASSRSYNEKLFF,TGTGCCAGCAGTCGATCCTATAATGAAAAACTGTTTTTT
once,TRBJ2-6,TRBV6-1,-,CASSEMAGYRSGANVLTF,TGTGCCAGCAGTGAAATGGCAGGCTATCGCTCTGGGGCCAACGTCCTGACTTTC
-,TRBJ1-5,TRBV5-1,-,CASSLDCDRGDWVSNQPQHF,TGCGCCAGCAGCTTGGATTGCGACAGAGGGGACTGGGTGAGCAATCAGCCCCAGCATTTT
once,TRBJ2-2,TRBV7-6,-,CASSNTGELFF,TGTGCCAGTTCAAACACCGGGGAGCTGTTTTTT
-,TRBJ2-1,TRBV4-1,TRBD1,CASSQAAGQGTYNEQFF,TGCGCCAGCAGCCAAGCTGCGGGACAGGGGACTTACAATGAGCAGTTCTTC
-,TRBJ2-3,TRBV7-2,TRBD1,CASSHSGQGTTDTQYF,TGTGCCAGCAGCCACAGCGGACAGGGCACCACAGATACGCAGTATTTT
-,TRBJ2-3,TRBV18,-,CASSPGGQGDTQYF,TGTGCCAGCTCCCCGGGGGGCCAGGGAGATACGCAGTATTTT
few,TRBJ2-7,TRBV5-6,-,CASSRRRVRDYEQYF,TGTGCCAGCAGCCGTAGACGGGTCCGGGACTACGAGCAGTACTTC
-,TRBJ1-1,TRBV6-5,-,CASSPGQRGGRAFF,TGTGCCAGCAGCCCCGGACAGCGGGGAGGAAGAGCTTTCTTT
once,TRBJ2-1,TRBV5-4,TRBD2,CASSFTLAGVSNEQFF,TGTGCCAGCAGCTTTACACTAGCGGGGGTTTCAAATGAGCAGTTCTTC
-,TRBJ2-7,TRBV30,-,CAKSDGFSYEQYF,TGTGCCAAAAGCGACGGATTCTCCTACGAGCAGTACTTC
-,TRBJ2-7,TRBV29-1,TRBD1,CSAEGADEQYF,TGCAGCGCTGAGGGGGCGGACGAGCAGTACTTC
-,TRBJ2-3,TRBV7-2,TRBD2,CASTPGTSGGRTDTQYF,TGTGCCAGCACCCCTGGAACTAGCGGGGGCCGAACAGATACGCAGTATTTT